A single sample is the source of the 8 T cell receptor beta chains below, sequenced in a study of early T cells in non-severe SARS-CoV-2 infection. MiXCR, run by TCRdb on the 5' RACE reads, gives a single entry per CDR3 protein. The profile shows some 57,000 distinct CDR3 sequences, roughly an eighth of them singletons. The sequenced sample consisted of whole blood. These receptors were collected from an adult who was a healthcare worker with PCR-confirmed SARS-CoV-2 infection or an uninfected control (not recorded which).

The rearrangement links TRBV13 to TRBJ2-5, with TRBD2 identical over 9 bases. The CDR3 is 16 amino acids. Germline values: CDR1 PRHDT, CDR2 FYEKMQ (reference sequence). V lost 5 bases to trimming and J lost 1 base; unmatched junction nucleotides: 8. The CDR3 loop is CASSHRPSGVQETQYF. The CDR3 nucleotides are TGTGCCAGCAGCCACCGCCCTAGCGGGGTCCAAGAGACCCAGTACTTC. Looking up the rest from reference TRBV13 and TRBJ2-5 gives the full variable domain: AAGVIQSPRHLIKEKRETATLKCYPIPRHDTVYWYQQGPGQDPQFLISFYEKMQSDKGSIPDRFSAQQFSDYHSELNMSSLELGDSALYFCASSHRPSGVQETQYFGPGTRLLVL.

This clonotype was recorded at least ten times. The chain is built from TRBV20-1 and TRBJ1-6; perhaps TRBD1 as D (5 bases). From germline, CDR1 is DFQATT and CDR2 SNEGSKA (reference sequence). The CDR3 contains 13 residues. V dropped 6 bases and J dropped 7 bases, with 13 bases sitting between them. The CDR3 DNA reads as TGCAGTGCCCGCTTTGACAGCAATTCACCCCTCCACTTT. Encoded protein: CSARFDSNSPLHF.

This clonotype was seen at least ten times. The chain links TRBV7-2 to TRBJ1-5; 10 bases align to TRBD1. This CDR3 spans 13 amino acids. V was clipped by 6 bases and J by 4 bases; unmatched bases: 0. Looked up from germline, CDR1 is SGHTA and CDR2 is FQGNSA. The CDR3 sequence is CASRGQGNQPQHF. In DNA, the CDR3 is TGTGCCAGCAGGGGACAGGGGAATCAGCCCCAGCATTTT.

This clonotype was seen at least ten times. The J gene is TRBJ1-1, the V gene TRBV7-3; D might be TRBD1 (6 bases). Looked up from germline, CDR1 is SGHTA and CDR2 is FQGTGA. This CDR3 contains 15 residues. V was shortened by 5 bases and J by 3 bases, with 16 bases between the two germline ends. The CDR3 DNA reads TGTGCCAGCAGCCCAAGGACAGTTGGGGACACTGAAGCTTTCTTT. Protein sequence: CASSPRTVGDTEAFF.

The sample holds many counts of this clonotype. The V call is TRBV7-2, the J call TRBJ2-6; 12 bases match TRBD2. Germline V gene sequence: CDR1 SGHTA, CDR2 FQGNSA. V lost 2 bases, J lost 0 bases, and 14 bases stayed unmatched. This CDR3 region has 22 residues. For the CDR3, the DNA is TGTGCCAGCAGCTTACGCCTAGCGGGAGGGTCATGGGGGATCTCTGGGGCCAACGTCCTGACTTTC. Translated: CASSLRLAGGSWGISGANVLTF. The full variable domain, its missing parts supplied by reference TRBV7-2 and TRBJ2-6, is GAGVSQSPSNKVTEKGKDVELRCDPISGHTALYWYRQSLGQGLEFLIYFQGNSAPDKSGLPSDRFSAERTGGSVSTLTIQRTQQEDSAVYLCASSLRLAGGSWGISGANVLTFGAGSRLTVL.

This clonotype was found many times. The chain links TRBV20-1 to TRBJ2-3, with unresolved D. The germline V and J ends were trimmed by 0 bases and 4 bases, with 14 bases remaining between them. The germline CDR1 and CDR2 sequences are DFQATT and SNEGSKA (reference sequence). This CDR3 comprises 15 residues. The CDR3 nucleotides read TGCAGTGCTAGAGATAGGCCTATACCCGCAGATACGCAGTATTTT. It yields the protein CSARDRPIPADTQYF.

A few counts support this clonotype. The chain recombines TRBV6-5 with TRBJ2-4; D may correspond to TRBD1 or TRBD2 (5 bases each). V dropped 5 bases and J dropped 1 base, with 6 bases sitting between them. Germline values: CDR1 MNHEY, CDR2 SVGAGI. This CDR3 is built from 13 residues. DNA of the CDR3: TGTGCCAGCAGTCGGGGCGCCAAAAACATTCAGTACTTC. It codes for CASSRGAKNIQYF.

This clonotype occurred many times. The genes are TRBV2 and TRBJ1-5, with TRBD1 as a possible D gene (5 bases). The V and J ends lost 7 bases and 6 bases respectively, with 13 bases between them. Germline CDR1 SNHLY, CDR2 FYNNEI. The CDR3 totals 13 residues. CDR3 nucleotide sequence: TGTGCCAGCAATACAGGAGGTGGTCAGCCCCAGCATTTT. Amino acid sequence: CASNTGGGQPQHF.